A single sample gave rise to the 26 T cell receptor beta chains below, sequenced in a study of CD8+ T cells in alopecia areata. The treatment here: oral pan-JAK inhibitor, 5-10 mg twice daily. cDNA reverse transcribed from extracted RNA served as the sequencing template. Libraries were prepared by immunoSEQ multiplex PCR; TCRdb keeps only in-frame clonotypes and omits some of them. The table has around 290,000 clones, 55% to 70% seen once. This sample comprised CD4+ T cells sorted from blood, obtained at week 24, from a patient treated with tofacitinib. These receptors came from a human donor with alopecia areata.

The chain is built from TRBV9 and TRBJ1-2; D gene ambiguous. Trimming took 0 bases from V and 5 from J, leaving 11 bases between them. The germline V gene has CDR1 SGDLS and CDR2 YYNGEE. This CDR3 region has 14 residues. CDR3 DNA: TGTGCCAGCAGCGTAGCTGAAGTTGGGTATGGCTACACCTTC. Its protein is CASSVAEVGYGYTF.

In DNA form, the CDR3 reads TGTGCCAGCGCCCTCGGTGGGGAGACCCAGTACTTC. Amino acids: CASALGGETQYF. This chain links TRBV6-6 with TRBJ2-5, with D uncertain. CDR1 and CDR2 (germline): MNHNY, SVGAGI (reference sequence). The V end was cut by 8 bases, the J end by 5 bases, with 12 bases between. The CDR3 runs to 12 residues.

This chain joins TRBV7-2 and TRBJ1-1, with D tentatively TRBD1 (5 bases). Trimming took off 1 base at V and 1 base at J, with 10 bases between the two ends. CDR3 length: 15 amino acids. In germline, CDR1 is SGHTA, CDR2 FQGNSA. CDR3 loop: CASSLVAGSNTEAFF. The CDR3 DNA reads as TGTGCCAGCAGCTTAGTCGCAGGGTCGAACACTGAAGCTTTCTTT.

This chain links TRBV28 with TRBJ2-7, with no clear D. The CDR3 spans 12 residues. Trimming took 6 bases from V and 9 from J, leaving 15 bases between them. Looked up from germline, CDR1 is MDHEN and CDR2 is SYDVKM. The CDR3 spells CASSIGRNGQYF. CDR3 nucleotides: TGTGCCAGCAGCATAGGTCGCAATGGGCAGTACTTC. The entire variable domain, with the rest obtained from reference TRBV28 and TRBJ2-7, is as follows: DVKVTQSSRYLVKRTGEKVFLECVQDMDHENMFWYRQDPGLGLRLIYFSYDVKMKEKGDIPEGYSVSREKKERFSLILESASTNQTSMYLCASSIGRNGQYFGPGTRLTVT.

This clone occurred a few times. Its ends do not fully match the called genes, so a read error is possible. The CDR3 DNA reads TGTGCCAGCAGCTTAACAGACTTC. Amino acids: CASSLTDF. J is TRBJ1-2 and V is TRBV7-9; D unclear. This CDR3 comprises 8 residues. In germline, CDR1 is SEHNR, CDR2 FQNEAQ (reference sequence).

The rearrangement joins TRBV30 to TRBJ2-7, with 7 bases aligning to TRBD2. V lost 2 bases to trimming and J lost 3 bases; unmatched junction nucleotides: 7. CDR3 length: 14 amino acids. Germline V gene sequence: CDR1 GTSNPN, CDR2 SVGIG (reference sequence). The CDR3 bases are TGTGCCTGGAGTAAGGGAGGGGTACTCTACGAGCAGTACTTC. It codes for CAWSKGGVLYEQYF.

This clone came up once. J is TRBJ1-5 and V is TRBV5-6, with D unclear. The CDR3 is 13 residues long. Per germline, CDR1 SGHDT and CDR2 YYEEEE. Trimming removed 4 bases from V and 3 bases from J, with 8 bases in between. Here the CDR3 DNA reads TGTGCCAGCAGCACTTCGCTCAATCAGCCCCAGCATTTT. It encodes CASSTSLNQPQHF.

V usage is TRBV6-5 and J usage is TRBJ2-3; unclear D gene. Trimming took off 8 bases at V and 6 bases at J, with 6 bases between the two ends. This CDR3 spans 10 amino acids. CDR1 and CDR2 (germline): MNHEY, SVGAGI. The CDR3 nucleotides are TGTGCCAGCGGGCGGGATACGCAGTATTTT. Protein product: CASGRDTQYF.

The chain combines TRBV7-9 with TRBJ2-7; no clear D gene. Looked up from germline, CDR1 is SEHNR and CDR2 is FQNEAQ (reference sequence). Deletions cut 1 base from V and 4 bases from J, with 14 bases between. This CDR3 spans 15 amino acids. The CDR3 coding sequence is TGTGCCAGCAGCTTAGGGTCAGGCCGTTCTTACGAGCAGTACTTC. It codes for CASSLGSGRSYEQYF.

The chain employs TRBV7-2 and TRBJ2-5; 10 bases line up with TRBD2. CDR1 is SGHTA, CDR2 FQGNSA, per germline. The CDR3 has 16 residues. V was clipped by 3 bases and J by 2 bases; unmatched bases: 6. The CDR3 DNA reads TGTGCCAGCAGCTTTAGCGGGGGGACCCGTCAAGAGACCCAGTACTTC. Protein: CASSFSGGTRQETQYF. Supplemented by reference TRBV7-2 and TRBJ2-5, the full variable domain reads GAGVSQSPSNKVTEKGKDVELRCDPISGHTALYWYRQSLGQGLEFLIYFQGNSAPDKSGLPSDRFSAERTGGSVSTLTIQRTQQEDSAVYLCASSFSGGTRQETQYFGPGTRLLVL.

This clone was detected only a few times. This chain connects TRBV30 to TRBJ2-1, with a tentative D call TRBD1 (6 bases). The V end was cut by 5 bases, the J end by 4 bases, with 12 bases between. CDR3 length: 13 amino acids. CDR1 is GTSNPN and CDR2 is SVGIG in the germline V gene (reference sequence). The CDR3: CAWAQGNYNEQFF. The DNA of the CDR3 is TGTGCCTGGGCCCAGGGGAATTACAATGAGCAGTTCTTC.

The CDR3 is CASSLSGVLWDIQYF. For the CDR3, the DNA is TGTGCCAGCAGCTTATCCGGGGTTCTTTGGGACATTCAGTACTTC. The rearrangement joins TRBV5-6 to TRBJ2-4, with D tentatively TRBD2 (5 bases). The CDR3 is 15 amino acids. Trimming took 2 bases from V and 8 from J, leaving 17 bases between them. Germline loops: CDR1 SGHDT, CDR2 YYEEEE.

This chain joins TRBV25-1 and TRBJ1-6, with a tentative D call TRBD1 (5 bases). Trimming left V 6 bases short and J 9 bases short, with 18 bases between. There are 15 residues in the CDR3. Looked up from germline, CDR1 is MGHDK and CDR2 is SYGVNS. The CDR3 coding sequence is TGTGCCAGCAGATCCTCGGGGGGGTTGGGTTCACCCCTCCACTTT. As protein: CASRSSGGLGSPLHF.

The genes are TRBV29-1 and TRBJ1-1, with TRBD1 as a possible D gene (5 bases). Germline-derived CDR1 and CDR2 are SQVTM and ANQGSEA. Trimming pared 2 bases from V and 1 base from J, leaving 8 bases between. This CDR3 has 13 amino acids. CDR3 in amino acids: CSVETGGNTEAFF. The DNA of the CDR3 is TGCAGCGTTGAAACAGGAGGGAACACTGAAGCTTTCTTT.

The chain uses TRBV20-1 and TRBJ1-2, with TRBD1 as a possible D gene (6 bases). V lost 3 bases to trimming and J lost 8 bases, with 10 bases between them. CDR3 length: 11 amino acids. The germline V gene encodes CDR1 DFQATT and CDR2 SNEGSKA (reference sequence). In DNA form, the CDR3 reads TGCAGTGCTAGGGGGGCAGGAGGCTACACCTTC. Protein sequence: CSARGAGGYTF.

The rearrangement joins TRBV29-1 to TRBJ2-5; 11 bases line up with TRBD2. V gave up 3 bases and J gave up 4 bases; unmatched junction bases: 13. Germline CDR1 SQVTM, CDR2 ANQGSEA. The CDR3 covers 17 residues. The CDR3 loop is CSVDNLGLAGGAETQYF. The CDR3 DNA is TGCAGCGTTGATAATCTTGGGTTAGCGGGAGGGGCAGAGACCCAGTACTTC.

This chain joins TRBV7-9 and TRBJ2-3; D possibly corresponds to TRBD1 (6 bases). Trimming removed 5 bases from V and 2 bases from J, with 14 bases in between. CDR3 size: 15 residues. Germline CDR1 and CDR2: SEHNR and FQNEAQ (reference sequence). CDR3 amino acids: CASSASQGHTDTQYF. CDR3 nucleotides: TGTGCCAGCAGCGCATCACAGGGACACACAGATACGCAGTATTTT.

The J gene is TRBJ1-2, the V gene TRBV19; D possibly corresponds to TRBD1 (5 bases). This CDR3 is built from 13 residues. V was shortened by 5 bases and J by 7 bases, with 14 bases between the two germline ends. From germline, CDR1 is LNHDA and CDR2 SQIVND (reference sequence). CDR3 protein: CASSGLQGGGYTF. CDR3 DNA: TGTGCCAGTAGTGGGTTGCAGGGTGGTGGCTACACCTTC.

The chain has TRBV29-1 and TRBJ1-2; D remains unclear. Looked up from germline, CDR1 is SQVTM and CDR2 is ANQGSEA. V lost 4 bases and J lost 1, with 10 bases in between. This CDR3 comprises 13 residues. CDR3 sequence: CSVARIFNYGYTF. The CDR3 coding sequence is TGCAGCGTTGCGAGAATTTTTAACTATGGCTACACCTTC. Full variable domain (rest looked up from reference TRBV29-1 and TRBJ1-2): SAVISQKPSRDICQRGTSLTIQCQVDSQVTMMFWYRQQPGQSLTLIATANQGSEATYESGFVIDKFPISRPNLTFSTLTVSNMSPEDSSIYLCSVARIFNYGYTFGSGTRLTVV.

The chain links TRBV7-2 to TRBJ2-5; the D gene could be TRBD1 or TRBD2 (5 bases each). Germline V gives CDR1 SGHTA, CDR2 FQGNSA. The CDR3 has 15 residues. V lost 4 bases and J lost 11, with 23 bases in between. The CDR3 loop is CASSSSGTASFLQYF. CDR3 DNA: TGTGCCAGCAGCTCCTCGGGGACGGCTTCCTTCCTACAGTACTTC.

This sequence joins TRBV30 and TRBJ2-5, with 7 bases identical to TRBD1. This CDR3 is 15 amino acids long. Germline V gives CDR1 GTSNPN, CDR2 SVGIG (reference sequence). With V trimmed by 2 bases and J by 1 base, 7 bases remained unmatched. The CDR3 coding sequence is TGTGCCTGGAGTAGGGGATCAGGGGGCCAAGAGACCCAGTACTTC. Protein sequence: CAWSRGSGGQETQYF.

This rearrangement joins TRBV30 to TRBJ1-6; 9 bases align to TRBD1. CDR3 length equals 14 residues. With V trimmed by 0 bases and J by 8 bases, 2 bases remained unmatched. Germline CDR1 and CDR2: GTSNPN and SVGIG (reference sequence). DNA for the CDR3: TGTGCCTGGAGTGTACGACAGGGGGATTCACCCCTCCACTTT. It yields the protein CAWSVRQGDSPLHF.

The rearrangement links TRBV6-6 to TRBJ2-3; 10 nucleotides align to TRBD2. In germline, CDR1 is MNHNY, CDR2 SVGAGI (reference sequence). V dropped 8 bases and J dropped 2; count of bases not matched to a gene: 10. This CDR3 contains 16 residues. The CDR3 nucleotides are TGTGCCAGCCGCCTATCAGCGGGGGGGACCACAGATACGCAGTATTTT. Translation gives CASRLSAGGTTDTQYF.

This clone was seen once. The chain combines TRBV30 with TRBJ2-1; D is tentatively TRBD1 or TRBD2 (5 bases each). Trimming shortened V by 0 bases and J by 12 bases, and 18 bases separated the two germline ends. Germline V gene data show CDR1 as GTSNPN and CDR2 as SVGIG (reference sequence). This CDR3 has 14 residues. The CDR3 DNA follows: TGTGCCTGGAGTGTACGGGAAGAGGGGCTAGCGCAGTTCTTC. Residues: CAWSVREEGLAQFF.

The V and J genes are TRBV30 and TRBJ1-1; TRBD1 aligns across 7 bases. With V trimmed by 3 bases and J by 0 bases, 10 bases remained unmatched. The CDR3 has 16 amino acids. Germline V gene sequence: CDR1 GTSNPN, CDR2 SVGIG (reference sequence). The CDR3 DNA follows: TGTGCCTGGAGGGGTCTTATGACAGGGCTGAACACTGAAGCTTTCTTT. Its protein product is CAWRGLMTGLNTEAFF.

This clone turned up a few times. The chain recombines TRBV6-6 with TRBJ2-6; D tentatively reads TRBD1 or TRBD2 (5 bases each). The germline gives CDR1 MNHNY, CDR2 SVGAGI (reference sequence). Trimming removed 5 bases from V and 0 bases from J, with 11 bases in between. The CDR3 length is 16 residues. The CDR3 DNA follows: TGTGCCAGCAGTACTGGGACCCACTCTGGGGCCAACGTCCTGACTTTC. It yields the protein CASSTGTHSGANVLTF.